The clone carrying this TCR beta chain was found many times. Its specificity is not known. This record belongs to a study of regulatory T cells in long-lasting Graves disease. CDR3-region Arm-PCR and iRepertoire HTBI primers produced the TCR beta libraries. A single record per CDR3 protein comes from TCRdb applying MiXCR to the multiplex PCR reads. The table shows a few hundred thousand distinct CDR3 sequences, with 15% to 20% occurring only once. As to time point: newly diagnosed GD, antithyroid drugs for less than 3 months. Following extraction of RNA from PBMCs, that RNA was used to make the TCR library. Study-level results: Clonotypes that were public and shared totalled some 2,900 in persistent patients versus about 1,000 in new patients. Persistent Graves' patients showed less TCR diversity than newly diagnosed patients showed. Possibly, accuracy suffered from the small sample size. TRBV28, TRBJ1-2 and TRBJ2-5 were segments that persistent disease favored.

This CDR3 has 13 residues. Trimming shortened V by 0 bases and J by 5 bases, and 10 bases separated the two germline ends. Germline CDR1 DFQATT, CDR2 SNEGSKA (reference sequence). This same sample was also part of a study on T cells in Graves' hyperthyroidism and ophthalmopathy.

The material sequenced was peripheral blood mononuclear cells (PBMCs), taken at new diagnosis, from a patient treated with antithyroid drugs. The J gene is TRBJ2-5, the V gene TRBV20-1; possible D gene TRBD1, 6 bases. The clonotype was recovered from a man between 40 and 49 years old with Graves disease. CDR3 in amino acids: CSARDVDRETQYF. CDR3 nucleotides: TGCAGTGCTAGAGATGTTGACAGGGAGACCCAGTACTTC.